This T cell receptor (beta chain) was obtained from a study of T-cell memory formation after mild COVID-19. MiXCR, applied by TCRdb to the 5' RACE reads, yields one record per CDR3 protein. The sample lists 150,000 to 200,000 distinct CDR3 sequences, 11% occurring once. Trimming removed 4 bases from V and 1 base from J, with 10 bases in between. The CDR3 has 14 amino acids. A few counts support this clonotype. Sequencing was carried out using PBMCs or a T cell subset sorted from them (not recorded which). The TCR originated in a man aged 18 to 29 who had mild COVID-19 (a few samples of this study predate the infection). Cell type and time point are not known. The chain has TRBV12-3 or TRBV12-4 and TRBJ1-1; TRBD1 might be the D (5 bases). In DNA form, the CDR3 reads TGTGCCAGCAGTTCCCGGACAACGAACACTGAAGCTTTCTTT. Translated, it gives CASSSRTTNTEAFF.